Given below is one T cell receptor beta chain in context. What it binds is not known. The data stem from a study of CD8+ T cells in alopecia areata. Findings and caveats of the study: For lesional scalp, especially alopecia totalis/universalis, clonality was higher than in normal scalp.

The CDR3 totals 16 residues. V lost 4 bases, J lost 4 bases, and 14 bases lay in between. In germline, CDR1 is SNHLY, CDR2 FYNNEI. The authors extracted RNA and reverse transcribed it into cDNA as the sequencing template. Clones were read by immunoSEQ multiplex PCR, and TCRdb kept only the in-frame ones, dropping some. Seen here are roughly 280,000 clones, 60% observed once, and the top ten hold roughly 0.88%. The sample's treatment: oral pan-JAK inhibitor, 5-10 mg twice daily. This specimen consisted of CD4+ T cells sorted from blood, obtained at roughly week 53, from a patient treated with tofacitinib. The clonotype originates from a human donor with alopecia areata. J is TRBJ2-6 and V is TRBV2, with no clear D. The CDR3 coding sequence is TGTGCCAGCAGTGTCAAAGGGCATTCGGGGGCCAACGTCCTGACTTTC. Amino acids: CASSVKGHSGANVLTF.